Here is one TCR beta chain with its context. The sample holds a few counts of this clonotype. What antigen it recognizes has not been identified. One base away there is no much larger clone; base qualities are not given. These data belong to a study of T cells after yellow fever vaccination (dated by TCRdb to about 2019). With respect to the entire study: Libraries from fractions with low cell numbers were prepared with the SMART-Seq v4 Ultra Low Input RNA kit. To follow T-cell clones before and after both primary and booster YFV17D yellow fever vaccination, bulk TCR alpha and beta repertoires underwent longitudinal sequencing. Two healthy male donors made up the cohort, one aged 18 to 29 years and the other aged 30 to 40 years. Blood was drawn at multiple timepoints before and after primary and secondary immunization, with bulk PBMC replicates and cell subsets isolated. The study at large found these results: FACS-sorted repertoires could contain abundant contaminating clonotypes from the bulk population, so computational filtering was required. After the booster, most of the clones that had expanded following primary vaccination were detected again (96% of CD4 and around 90% of CD8), which suggests that memory was broadly maintained. The secondary T-cell response was weaker than the primary response but faster, peaking on day 5 instead of day 15. A small share of clonotypes occurred in both CD4 and CD8 compartments, likely arising from convergent recombination. Because the study included only a couple of donors, the extent to which the findings can be generalized is limited.

Counted from cysteine to phenylalanine, this CDR3 has 16 amino acids. CDR3 DNA is the only sequence kept; it has 48 bases, read in frame from the first base. In the germline V gene, CDR1 corresponds to SGHDT and CDR2 to YYEEEE. V drops 2 bases and J drops 0 bases, leaving 11 bases in between. According to the study, the label for this sample's treatment or condition signals: live attenuated yellow fever vaccine strain. At every blood-draw timepoint, two biological replicates of bulk PBMCs were collected. A standard Ficoll-Paque protocol was used to isolate PBMCs from peripheral blood. TriZol was used to extract RNA from bulk PBMCs, from CD4 and CD8 fractions, and from dextramer-positive and dextramer-negative fractions. Reads for this sample came from an Illumina NovaSeq 6000. Synthesis of TCR cDNA relied on 5'RACE template switching, a step that introduced a universal primer site along with unique molecular identifiers. cDNA synthesis was primed from both the TCR alpha and TCR beta constant segments. Library amplification involved two PCR steps, and the second step added sample barcodes and sequencing adapters. Sequencing of the libraries was done on either Illumina HiSeq 2500 (2x100 bp) or NovaSeq (2x150 bp). In the source study's methods: MIGEC was used to demultiplex reads and collapse the reads into UMI consensus sequences, and MiXCR was used for V(D)J alignment. Clonotypes responding to the vaccine were identified with edgeR on replicate PBMC samples, with the criteria of FDR below 0.01 and a log2 fold change above 5 up to day 15. Bulk clonotypes were assigned CD4 or CD8 identity according to which sequenced CD4 or CD8 repertoire held them at higher abundance. TCRdb's own reprocessing of the public reads used fastp at Q25 and MiXCR and kept productive beta chains. Rows matching on CDR3 protein sequence are summarized as one entry with the most common DNA and genes. These V and J calls rely on TCRdb rather than the paper's analysis. Present in this sample are a few hundred thousand distinct CDR3 sequences, 18% of which were seen just once. The ten most abundant clones make up about a sixth of the sample.

The material was PBMCs, obtained before the yellow fever booster vaccination. This TCR came from a man aged 18 to 29 who received the YFV17D yellow fever vaccine. The rearranged chain carries TRBV5-6 and TRBJ2-2; a confident D gene designation cannot be given. For the CDR3, the sequence is CASSFRAAANTGELFF. In nucleotide form, the sequence is TGTGCCAGCAGCTTCCGCGCAGCCGCGAACACCGGGGAGCTGTTTTTT.